This TCR beta chain was observed in a study of shared clonotypes between healthy human individuals. Study at large: CD4 naive cells filled three plates per donor, CD4 memory three, CD8 naive two and CD8 memory one. Study-wide results and limits: Sampling involved blood alone; tissue repertoires likely differ.

The assay was immunoSEQ multiplex PCR, and TCRdb's table has in-frame clones only and misses some. This sample carries fewer than 1 million clones, around 96% of them seen once, and the ten largest clones take around 0.21%. Remarks on this clone: Its cognate antigen is unknown.

Naive CD8 populations comprised CD45RO-negative cells positively selected for CCR7, excluding terminally differentiated effector memory CD45RA+ cells. Germline V gene lookup returns CDR1 LNHDA and CDR2 SQIVND (reference sequence). CDR3 length: 11 residues. Germline trimming cut 8 bases from V and 5 bases from J; bases unmatched to any gene: 2. The chain combines TRBV19 with TRBJ2-7, with TRBD1 matching over 8 bases. This receptor was taken from a man aged 25 to 40 in good health. Sequencing used naive CD8+ T cells sorted from blood. CDR3 amino acids: CASGQGHEQYF. The CDR3 DNA sequence: TGTGCCAGTGGACAGGGCCACGAGCAGTACTTC.